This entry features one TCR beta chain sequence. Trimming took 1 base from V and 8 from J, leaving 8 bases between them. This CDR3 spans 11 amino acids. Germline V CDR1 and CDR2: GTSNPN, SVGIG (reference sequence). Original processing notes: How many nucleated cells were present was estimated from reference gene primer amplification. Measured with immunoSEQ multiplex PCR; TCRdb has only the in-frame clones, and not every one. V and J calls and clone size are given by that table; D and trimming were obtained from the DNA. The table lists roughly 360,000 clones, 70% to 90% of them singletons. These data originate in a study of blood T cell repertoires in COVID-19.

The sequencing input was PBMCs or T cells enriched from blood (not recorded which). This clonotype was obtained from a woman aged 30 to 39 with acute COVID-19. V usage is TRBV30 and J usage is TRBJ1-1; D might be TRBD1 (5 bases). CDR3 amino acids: CAWSGREEAFF. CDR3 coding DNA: TGTGCCTGGAGTGGCAGGGAAGAAGCTTTCTTT.